These 11 T cell receptor beta chains came from one sample sequenced in a study of blood T cell repertoires in COVID-19. The protocol was immunoSEQ multiplex PCR, while the TCRdb copy is restricted to in-frame clones and leaves out a portion. The sample lists a few hundred thousand clones; 88% were seen once. Sequencing was done on a sample of peripheral blood. These receptors all come from a man in his sixties who had recovered from COVID-19.

The V gene is TRBV7-9, the J gene TRBJ2-1; D gene uncertain. This CDR3 has 13 residues. The V gene lost 8 bases and the J gene lost 4 bases, with 12 bases spanning the gap. Per the germline V gene, CDR1 is SEHNR and CDR2 is FQNEAQ (reference sequence). For the CDR3, the DNA is TGTGCCAGCGCCCTACTCCCATACAATGAGCAGTTCTTC. Translated: CASALLPYNEQFF.

The count of this clone is one. This rearrangement joins TRBV9 to TRBJ1-4; D ambiguous. The CDR3 is 16 residues long. Germline V gene sequence: CDR1 SGDLS, CDR2 YYNGEE. V was pared by 0 bases and J by 0 bases, with 9 bases between. This CDR3 is CASSVAPGATNEKLFF. As DNA, the CDR3 is TGTGCCAGCAGCGTAGCTCCCGGGGCAACTAATGAAAAACTGTTTTTT.

This sequence joins TRBV6-5 and TRBJ1-2; unclear D gene. Trimming removed 11 bases at V and 6 bases at J, with 19 bases between. This CDR3 region has 13 residues. Germline CDR1 MNHEY, CDR2 SVGAGI. This CDR3 reads CAGLDGFYNGYTF. The CDR3 DNA reads as TGTGCCGGACTGGACGGTTTCTATAATGGCTACACCTTC.

The chain has TRBV11-2 and TRBJ2-1; 7 bases are shared with TRBD1. Per the germline V gene, CDR1 is SGHAT and CDR2 is FQNNGV. With V trimmed by 3 bases and J by 4 bases, 6 bases remained unmatched. The CDR3 contains 15 residues. In DNA form, the CDR3 reads TGTGCCAGCAGCTTGGACAGGAGCCCGTACAATGAGCAGTTCTTC. Its translation: CASSLDRSPYNEQFF.

The rearrangement joins TRBV3-1 (or the pseudogene TRBV3-2) to TRBJ2-7, with D maybe TRBD2 (5 bases). CDR1 LGHDT and CDR2 YNNKEL come from the germline V gene (reference sequence). Trimming shortened V by 0 bases and J by 6 bases, and 21 bases separated the two germline ends. CDR3 size: 17 residues. DNA for the CDR3: TGTGCCAGCAGCCAAGACCGATGGCAGGCTCTAGCAGCCGAGCAGTACTTC. This encodes CASSQDRWQALAAEQYF.

The chain joins TRBV7-9 to TRBJ2-3; tentative D call: TRBD2 (7 bases). Germline lookup yields CDR1 SEHNR and CDR2 FQNEAQ (reference sequence). CDR3 length equals 14 residues. The V end was cut by 5 bases, the J end by 1 base, with 10 bases between. The CDR3 spells CASSKGGGTDTQYF. The CDR3 region has the DNA TGTGCCAGCAGCAAGGGGGGGGGCACAGATACGCAGTATTTT.

The V gene is TRBV27, the J gene TRBJ2-2; D possibly corresponds to TRBD1 (5 bases). The germline gives CDR1 MNHEY, CDR2 SMNVEV (reference sequence). The CDR3 is 15 residues long. The V and J ends lost 0 bases and 7 bases respectively, with 12 bases between them. The CDR3 DNA sequence: TGTGCCAGCAGTTTATCGAAAGGGGCTGGCGGGGAGCTGTTTTTT. As protein: CASSLSKGAGGELFF.

The V gene is TRBV3-1 (or the pseudogene TRBV3-2), the J gene TRBJ1-2, with a weak D call TRBD1 (5 bases). This CDR3 region has 15 residues. Trimming removed 3 bases from V and 3 bases from J, with 14 bases in between. CDR1 and CDR2 from the germline V gene are LGHDT and YNNKEL (reference sequence). CDR3 DNA: TGTGCCAGCAGCCAGCCAGGGAGGCATTACTATGGCTACACCTTC. Residues: CASSQPGRHYYGYTF.

This chain joins TRBV27 and TRBJ1-1; weak D call: TRBD1 (5 bases). Trimming took 6 bases from V and 1 from J, leaving 21 bases between them. This CDR3 has 17 residues. Germline V gives CDR1 MNHEY, CDR2 SMNVEV (reference sequence). The DNA for the CDR3 is TGTGCCAGCAGCCTCACCCACCATTACGACAGGAACACTGAAGCTTTCTTT. Its translation is CASSLTHHYDRNTEAFF.

The chain recombines TRBV24-1 with TRBJ2-1; D gene uncertain. Germline V gene lookup returns CDR1 KGHDR and CDR2 SFDVKD. Trimming pared 4 bases from V and 2 bases from J, leaving 5 bases between. The CDR3 extends over 13 amino acids. The CDR3 is CATSDRTYNEQFF. In DNA, the CDR3 is TGTGCCACCAGTGACAGGACCTACAATGAGCAGTTCTTC.

The J gene is TRBJ2-7, the V gene TRBV5-1; 8 bases line up with TRBD2. Germline V gene data show CDR1 as SGHRS and CDR2 as YFSETQ. This CDR3 is built from 15 residues. Germline trimming cut 5 bases from V and 4 bases from J; bases unmatched to any gene: 11. The CDR3 DNA follows: TGCGCCAGCAGGGAGCGGGGGCCCCAGTGGTACGAGCAGTACTTC. Translating it yields CASRERGPQWYEQYF.